This TCR beta chain was obtained from a study of graft-versus-host responses after intestinal transplantation (dated by TCRdb to the early 2020s). For the wider study: The transplants that recipients got were multivisceral, liver-intestinal, or isolated intestinal. Every recipient was given anti-thymocyte globulin induction, followed by roughly 3 years of maintenance tacrolimus and steroids. Graft-versus-host and host-versus-graft alloreactive T cell clones were tracked in the graft, circulation and bone marrow after intestinal transplantation using bulk TCR-beta CDR3 sequencing. To identify alloreactive clones, pre-transplant mixed lymphocyte reaction products were sequenced and compared with unstimulated pre-transplant donor and recipient T cells. Of the 20 to 25 intestinal transplant recipients enrolled in the cohort, one of whom was a retransplant, a few patients without pretransplant specimens were excluded. A peak of at least 4% donor T cells among recipient peripheral blood mononuclear cells was the definition used for donor T cell macrochimerism. Samples from a few later patients were sequenced in-house on an Illumina MiSeq with MiXCR processing rather than by the commercial service. Overall study outcomes, separate from this receptor: Patients with donor T cell macrochimerism had high GvH to HvG T cell clonal ratios in their allografts. Early after transplant, peak levels of circulating GvH clones were found to be associated with declines in HvG clones. The relatively low number and heterogeneity of intestinal transplant patients limited the conclusions. GvH clones turned up in recipient bone marrow, with some appearing earlier in ileal mucosa or blood, a pattern consistent with an intestinal mucosal origin.

Intraepithelial and lamina propria lymphocytes were isolated from graft specimens using dithiothreitol, EDTA incubations and collagenase D digestion. Serial intestinal graft biopsy specimens collected up to 600 days after transplant underwent bulk TCR-beta sequencing. About this clone itself: There is no known antigen for this receptor. The sample holds no much larger clone one base away, and base qualities are not on file.

The library was produced with the immunoSEQ multiplex PCR assay. Adaptive Biotechnologies carried out high-throughput TCR-beta CDR3 sequencing of genomic DNA for most patients. The original methods were these. Adaptive's ImmunoSEQ software was the source of the TCR sequencing data for approximately 18 patients, while a few other patients were processed with MiXCR and VDJtools. CDR3 nucleotide sequences shared between donor and recipient were removed because their origin could not be assigned. Alloreactive clones required at least 2-fold expansion over unstimulated cells and minimum CFSE-low frequency of 0.002% (template counts) or 0.001% (read counts). Mappable clones were those detected in sequenced pre-transplant spleen, lymph node, or MLR CFSE-low populations of the donor or recipient. Cumulative frequency of alloreactive clones was calculated as a percentage of all sequences weighted by copy number. In its TCRdb copy, this immuneACCESS table keeps in-frame sequences only and misses some clones. Where compared with another copy, unresolved V genes explain less than half of these, and the others have no known cause. V and J calls and clone size are given by that table; D and trimming were obtained from the DNA. This sample comprises some 10,000 clones, roughly 79% of them detected only once. 20% to 25% of the sample belongs to the ten largest clones.

The CDR3 sequence holds 15 residues, the cysteine and phenylalanine included. The sequence is cut down to CDR3 DNA, 45 bases in frame from base 1. Sequences MNHNS (CDR1) and SASEGT (CDR2) are obtained from the germline V gene. V loses 6 bases, J loses 0 bases, and the germline ends lie 12 bases apart. This chain is built from TRBV6-1 and TRBJ1-5, with TRBD1 as a weak D call on 5 bases. The starting material was ileum tissue, obtained around 450 days after intestinal transplantation. This clonotype originated in a human patient who received an intestinal transplant, so some T cells may come from the graft donor. In nucleotide form, the sequence is TGTGCCAGCAGCTACCTAGACAGTAGCAATCAGCCCCAGCATTTT. It specifies CASSYLDSSNQPQHF.